This T cell receptor (beta chain) emerged from a study of T-cell memory formation after mild COVID-19. Regarding the study as a whole: Within pre-infection memory, some responding clones were found, suggesting cross-reactive memory joined.

This clonotype is large. Its antigen is still unknown. TCRdb re-called the 5' RACE reads through MiXCR, storing one row per CDR3 protein. The sample has tens of thousands of distinct CDR3 sequences, over 11% seen once. Germline CDR1 and CDR2: SGHDT and YYEEEE. This CDR3 has 15 residues. V shed 4 bases, J shed 0 bases, and the junction held 4 bases outside the gene matches. Material for sequencing was PBMCs or a T cell subset sorted from them (not recorded which). The rearrangement links TRBV5-6 to TRBJ2-1; 7 bases align to TRBD1. The receptor was isolated from an adult woman who had mild COVID-19 (a few samples of this study predate the infection). Cell type and time point are not known. CDR3 region: CASSPGGSSYNEQFF. In nucleotides, the CDR3 is TGTGCCAGCAGCCCAGGGGGAAGCTCCTACAATGAGCAGTTCTTC.